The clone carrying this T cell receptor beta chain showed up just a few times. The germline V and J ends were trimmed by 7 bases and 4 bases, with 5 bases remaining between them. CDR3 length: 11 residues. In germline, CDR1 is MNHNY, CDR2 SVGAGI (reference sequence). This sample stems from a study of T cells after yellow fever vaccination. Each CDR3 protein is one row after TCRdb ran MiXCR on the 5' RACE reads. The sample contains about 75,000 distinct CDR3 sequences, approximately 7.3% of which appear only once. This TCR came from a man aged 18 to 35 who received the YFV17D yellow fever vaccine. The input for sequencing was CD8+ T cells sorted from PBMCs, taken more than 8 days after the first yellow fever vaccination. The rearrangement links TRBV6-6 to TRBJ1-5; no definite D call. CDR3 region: CASTNNQPQHF. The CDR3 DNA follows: TGTGCCAGCACCAATAATCAGCCCCAGCATTTT.